The 30 T cell receptor beta chains in this list originate from one sample, sequenced in a study of cytomegalovirus exposure and HLA in healthy donors (dated by TCRdb to about 2017). Libraries were prepared through the immunoSEQ multiplex PCR assay. For the multiplex PCR, a mixture combining 60 forward primers for TCR Vbeta segments and 13 reverse primers for TCR Jbeta segments was used. TCRdb obtained this table from immuneACCESS and retained in-frame rearrangements with V and J assigned. These tables miss some clones; where compared with another copy, unresolved V genes account for less than half of the shortfall, and the remainder is unexplained. The sample table gives some 120,000 clones. The biggest ten clones account for around 7% of the sample. The material sequenced was PBMCs. The source of these receptors is a man aged 35 to 55 in good health and CMV-seropositive.

In the case of this clone: The junction departs from the called germline gene at one end, perhaps through a read error. Other DNA sequences of this sample code for an identical CDR3. The rearrangement joins TRBV5-5 to TRBJ1-5, with unresolved D. The CDR3 loop spans 15 amino acids. Per the germline V gene, CDR1 is SGHKS and CDR2 is YYEKEE (reference sequence). CDR3 in DNA: TGCGCCAGCAGCTACGACATTAATAGCAATCAGCCCCAGCATTTT. Translation gives CASSYDINSNQPQHF.

The rearrangement uses TRBV6-5 and TRBJ2-3, with 11 bases aligning to TRBD2. Per the germline V gene, CDR1 is MNHEY and CDR2 is SVGAGI. V lost 6 bases, J lost 8 bases, and 7 bases stayed unmatched. The CDR3 totals 14 residues. DNA of the CDR3: TGTGCCAGCAGCCGACTAGCGGGGATAGGTACGCAGTATTTT. It codes for CASSRLAGIGTQYF.

The chain couples TRBV28 to TRBJ1-1; TRBD1 matches at 8 bases. Germline V lookup: CDR1 MDHEN, CDR2 SYDVKM. V trimming: 7 bases; J trimming: 4 bases; junction bases outside the gene matches: 14. This CDR3 is built from 16 residues. CDR3 nucleotide sequence: TGTGCCAGCACCAACCAGGGGGCGCGTGTTAGCACTGAAGCTTTCTTT. Its protein is CASTNQGARVSTEAFF.

The chain joins TRBV30 to TRBJ1-6; D is undetermined. The CDR3 runs to 13 residues. Germline CDR1 is GTSNPN and CDR2 is SVGIG (reference sequence). Trimming left V 5 bases short and J 4 bases short, with 9 bases between. CDR3 nucleotides: TGTGCCTGGGGTTCAGGATATAATTCACCCCTCCACTTT. It translates to CAWGSGYNSPLHF.

The rearrangement links TRBV6-1 to TRBJ2-7; possible D gene TRBD1, 5 bases. Between the trimmed V and J ends, which lost 9 bases and 7 bases, there was a span of 16 bases. The CDR3 contains 12 residues. Germline V gene data show CDR1 as MNHNS and CDR2 as SASEGT. CDR3 sequence (DNA): TGTGCCAGTGGAGACAGAGTTGGTGAGCAGTACTTC. Amino acid sequence: CASGDRVGEQYF.

The chain recombines TRBV6-5 with TRBJ2-1, with D unresolved. Trimming pared 8 bases from V and 2 bases from J, leaving 16 bases between. The CDR3 runs to 15 residues. Germline V gene data show CDR1 as MNHEY and CDR2 as SVGAGI. CDR3: CASRRRQATYNEQFF. In nucleotides, the CDR3 is TGTGCCAGCCGGCGCCGGCAGGCCACCTACAATGAGCAGTTCTTC.

V gene TRBV9 combines with J gene TRBJ2-2; D is perhaps TRBD1 (6 bases). CDR3 length equals 16 residues. The V end was cut by 0 bases, the J end by 2 bases, with 11 bases between. The germline V gene encodes CDR1 SGDLS and CDR2 YYNGEE. CDR3 in amino acids: CASSVGWGRNTGELFF. The CDR3 nucleotides are TGTGCCAGCAGCGTAGGATGGGGGCGCAACACCGGGGAGCTGTTTTTT.

V is TRBV5-6 and J is TRBJ1-2; a weak D match, TRBD1 (6 bases). This CDR3 is built from 14 residues. The V gene lost 5 bases and the J gene lost 0 bases, with 11 bases spanning the gap. CDR1 is SGHDT and CDR2 is YYEEEE in the germline V gene. The CDR3 bases are TGTGCCAGCAGGCCGGACAGAACTAACTATGGCTACACCTTC. This sequence encodes CASRPDRTNYGYTF.

This chain connects TRBV18 to TRBJ1-1; a weak D match, TRBD1 (6 bases). Germline CDR1 is KGHSH and CDR2 is LQKENI. The V gene lost 6 bases and the J gene lost 10 bases, with 18 bases spanning the gap. The CDR3 sequence is 13 residues long. CDR3 DNA: TGTGCCAGCTCCTTCGGACAGCACGAAGTAGCTTTCTTT. This codes for CASSFGQHEVAFF. Based on the CDR3 plus reference TRBV18 and TRBJ1-1, the full variable domain is NAGVMQNPRHLVRRRGQEARLRCSPMKGHSHVYWYRQLPEEGLKFMVYLQKENIIDESGMPKERFSAEFPKEGPSILRIQQVVRGDSAAYFCASSFGQHEVAFFGQGTRLTVV.

V is TRBV19 and J is TRBJ1-1; no clear D gene. The germline V gene encodes CDR1 LNHDA and CDR2 SQIVND (reference sequence). This CDR3 has 13 residues. The V end lost 5 bases, the J end lost 0 bases, and 7 bases lay between the germline ends. Here the CDR3 reads CASSPRMNTEAFF. The CDR3 bases are TGTGCCAGTAGTCCTAGAATGAACACTGAAGCTTTCTTT.

The chain combines TRBV29-1 with TRBJ1-1, with no clear D. Trimming stripped 3 bases from V and 5 bases from J, with 16 bases between. Germline V gene sequence: CDR1 SQVTM, CDR2 ANQGSEA. There are 14 residues in the CDR3. The CDR3 DNA follows: TGCAGCGTTGAGACGGCGGGAGGAAGGACTGAAGCTTTCTTT. This gives the protein CSVETAGGRTEAFF.

This chain joins TRBV5-1 and TRBJ1-6; 10 bases align to TRBD1. The germline CDR1 and CDR2 sequences are SGHRS and YFSETQ. J lost 8 bases, V lost 0 bases, and 5 bases had no gene match. The CDR3 covers 16 residues. CDR3 loop: CASSLEGQGLDSPLHF. DNA for the CDR3: TGCGCCAGCAGCTTGGAGGGACAGGGGCTTGATTCACCCCTCCACTTT.

This chain uses TRBV6-6 with TRBJ2-7; D possibly corresponds to TRBD2 (5 bases). CDR3 length equals 15 residues. The ends were cut back, 6 bases at V and 0 bases at J, with 15 bases in the middle. Germline CDR1 and CDR2: MNHNY and SVGAGI (reference sequence). CDR3 bases: TGTGCCAGCAGATTCCCGAGCGGCAGCTCCTACGAGCAGTACTTC. Protein: CASRFPSGSSYEQYF.

The genes are TRBV29-1 and TRBJ2-7, with D perhaps matching TRBD1 (6 bases). V was trimmed by 4 bases and J by 2 bases, leaving 15 bases between them. The length of the CDR3 is 14 residues. The germline V gene encodes CDR1 SQVTM and CDR2 ANQGSEA. The chain's CDR3 is CSVVWGRGPYEQYF. The CDR3, as DNA: TGCAGCGTTGTTTGGGGCAGGGGACCCTACGAGCAGTACTTC.

The CDR3 nucleotides are TGTGCCAGCAGTCTCGACGCGGGATGGGCTGAGCAGTTCTTC. It specifies CASSLDAGWAEQFF. The J gene is TRBJ2-1, the V gene TRBV7-9, with a weak D call TRBD2 (6 bases). CDR3 length: 14 residues. Trimming cost V 6 bases and J 9 bases, with 18 bases left between them. The V gene's germline CDR1 is SEHNR and CDR2 FQNEAQ (reference sequence).

The rearrangement links TRBV19 to TRBJ2-5, with a tentative D call TRBD2 (7 bases). The last part of the DNA fits TRBJ2-7 better; the J call may be wrong. Per germline, CDR1 LNHDA and CDR2 SQIVND (reference sequence). The CDR3 spans 15 residues. The chain's CDR3 is CASSIDRGATYEQYF. The CDR3 DNA sequence: TGTGCCAGTAGTATAGATCGGGGGGCTACCTACGAGCAGTACTTC.

V is TRBV18 and J is TRBJ1-1, with 11 positions matching TRBD1. V shed 2 bases and J 3 bases; nucleotides not matched to a gene: 2. CDR3 length equals 15 residues. Germline loops: CDR1 KGHSH, CDR2 LQKENI. The CDR3 DNA reads TGTGCCAGCTCACCAATGGGACAGGGGGACACTGAAGCTTTCTTT. This translates into CASSPMGQGDTEAFF. The full variable domain, with the rest looked up from reference TRBV18 and TRBJ1-1, is NAGVMQNPRHLVRRRGQEARLRCSPMKGHSHVYWYRQLPEEGLKFMVYLQKENIIDESGMPKERFSAEFPKEGPSILRIQQVVRGDSAAYFCASSPMGQGDTEAFFGQGTRLTVV.

The chain couples TRBV2 to TRBJ2-1; 15 bases fit TRBD2. CDR3 length equals 18 residues. The germline gives CDR1 SNHLY, CDR2 FYNNEI. Trimming at V came to 10 bases and at J to 6 bases, leaving 16 bases not matched to a gene. The CDR3 region is CATEPGTSGRSPSNEQFF. The CDR3 region has the DNA TGTGCCACCGAACCCGGGACTAGCGGGAGGTCGCCAAGCAATGAGCAGTTCTTC.

V and J are TRBV19 and TRBJ1-2; 8 bases are a match to TRBD1. This CDR3 is built from 13 residues. J lost 7 bases, V lost 7 bases, and 8 bases had no gene match. Germline assignment: CDR1 LNHDA and CDR2 SQIVND (reference sequence). The CDR3 sequence is CASIRTGNSGYTF. The DNA of the CDR3 is TGTGCCAGTATCAGGACAGGGAATTCTGGCTACACCTTC.

J is TRBJ2-5 and V is TRBV5-4, with 10 positions matching TRBD1. The ends lost 4 bases at V and 5 bases at J; junction bases unmatched: 8. The CDR3 runs to 15 residues. Looked up from germline, CDR1 is SGHNT and CDR2 is YYREEE (reference sequence). CDR3 residues: CASSVRDRGWETQYF. The CDR3 region has the DNA TGTGCCAGCAGCGTACGGGACAGGGGTTGGGAGACCCAGTACTTC.

This chain joins TRBV2 and TRBJ1-2, with 10 nucleotides matching TRBD1. The CDR3 extends over 15 amino acids. The ends lost 5 bases at V and 4 bases at J; junction bases unmatched: 7. Per the germline V gene, CDR1 is SNHLY and CDR2 is FYNNEI. The CDR3 sequence: CASSQTGGGGYGYTF. The DNA of the CDR3 is TGTGCCAGCAGTCAGACAGGGGGCGGGGGCTATGGCTACACCTTC. Full variable domain (rest looked up from reference TRBV2 and TRBJ1-2): EPEVTQTPSHQVTQMGQEVILRCVPISNHLYFYWYRQILGQKVEFLVSFYNNEISEKSEIFDDQFSVERPDGSNFTLKIRSTKLEDSAMYFCASSQTGGGGYGYTFGSGTRLTVV.

This chain links TRBV10-3 with TRBJ1-6, with D perhaps matching TRBD1 (6 bases). V lost 3 bases and J 10 bases, leaving 13 bases between the germline ends. Germline V lookup: CDR1 ENHRY, CDR2 SYGVKD. CDR3 length: 14 residues. The CDR3 reads CAISERRGNSPLHF. CDR3 DNA: TGTGCCATCAGTGAACGCAGGGGTAACTCACCCCTCCACTTT.

The chain joins TRBV2 to TRBJ2-2; TRBD2 matches at 12 bases. CDR1 SNHLY and CDR2 FYNNEI come from the germline V gene. V was clipped by 7 bases and J by 6 bases; unmatched bases: 6. The CDR3 loop spans 15 amino acids. Here the CDR3 DNA reads TGTGCCAGCACCAAACTAGCGGGAGGTTCCGGGGAGCTGTTTTTT. Its protein product is CASTKLAGGSGELFF.

The chain joins TRBV10-2 to TRBJ2-2; a possible D gene is TRBD2 (5 bases). Trimming left V 6 bases short and J 0 bases short, with 8 bases between. In germline, CDR1 is WSHSY, CDR2 SAAADI. This CDR3 contains 14 residues. The CDR3 coding sequence is TGCGCCAGCAGCTCCGGGACGAACACCGGGGAGCTGTTTTTT. Protein sequence: CASSSGTNTGELFF.

The chain links TRBV12-5 to TRBJ2-7; TRBD2 agrees at 9 bases. In germline, CDR1 is LGHNT, CDR2 FRNRAP. Losses at the gene ends were 1 base for V and 2 bases for J; bases not matched to a gene: 3. CDR3 length: 15 residues. The CDR3 region is CASGLGGRAPYEQYF. In DNA, the CDR3 is TGTGCTAGTGGTTTGGGCGGGAGGGCCCCCTACGAGCAGTACTTC. The entire variable domain, with the rest obtained from reference TRBV12-5 and TRBJ2-7, is as follows: DARVTQTPRHKVTEMGQEVTMRCQPILGHNTVFWYRQTMMQGLELLAYFRNRAPLDDSGMPKDRFSAEMPDATLATLKIQPSEPRDSAVYFCASGLGGRAPYEQYFGPGTRLTVT.

This sequence joins TRBV19 and TRBJ2-7; D is possibly TRBD1 (5 bases). The CDR3 covers 15 residues. V lost 5 bases and J lost 5, with 19 bases in between. The germline V gene encodes CDR1 LNHDA and CDR2 SQIVND (reference sequence). CDR3 loop: CASSDPGNGRHEQYF. In DNA form, the CDR3 reads TGTGCCAGTAGTGACCCAGGGAACGGGCGCCACGAGCAGTACTTC.

The gene calls are TRBV11-2 and TRBJ2-7; a weak D match, TRBD2 (6 bases). Trimming took off 1 base at V and 0 bases at J, with 13 bases between the two ends. The CDR3 is 16 residues long. In germline, CDR1 is SGHAT, CDR2 FQNNGV. The CDR3 DNA follows: TGTGCCAGCAGCTTAGGTAGAGGAGGGAACTCCTACGAGCAGTACTTC. This translates into CASSLGRGGNSYEQYF.

The chain recombines TRBV6-4 with TRBJ2-1, with 11 nucleotides matching TRBD2. This CDR3 region has 17 residues. Germline lookup yields CDR1 MRHNA and CDR2 SNTAGT. After removal of 5 bases from V and 2 bases from J, the junction contained 8 bases not matched to a gene. CDR3 sequence (DNA): TGTGCCAGCAGTCCGGGACTAGCGGCCACTCCCTACAATGAGCAGTTCTTC. It is translated as CASSPGLAATPYNEQFF.

The chain combines TRBV29-1 with TRBJ2-7; 7 bases are shared with TRBD1. The CDR3 covers 14 residues. Per the germline V gene, CDR1 is SQVTM and CDR2 is ANQGSEA. V was pared by 2 bases and J by 2 bases, with 6 bases of the junction left unmatched. The CDR3: CSVETGETTYEQYF. Here the CDR3 DNA reads TGCAGCGTTGAAACAGGGGAAACTACCTACGAGCAGTACTTC.

CDR3: CASSPVFRQPQHF. The CDR3 DNA reads TGTGCCAGCAGCCCGGTGTTTCGACAGCCCCAGCATTTT. The J gene is TRBJ1-5, the V gene TRBV2; no definite D call. The CDR3 consists of 13 residues. V was cut by 6 bases and J by 7 bases, with 13 bases left in between. Germline V gene data show CDR1 as SNHLY and CDR2 as FYNNEI.